This T cell receptor beta chain was found in a study of PD-L1 blockade in urothelial cancer (dated by TCRdb to between 2016 and 2019). Some background on the complete study: All patients started therapy in the mid-2010s and received atezolizumab 1,200 mg intravenously every 3 weeks. In the same patients, whole exome sequencing and RNA sequencing of pretreatment tumors were performed in addition to TCR sequencing. About 90% of the roughly 30 patients were identified as males with urothelial cancer of bladder origin, and a prior smoking history was reported by 18 of 29 patients. Pretreatment tumor samples, along with matched peripheral blood serially collected before and after atezolizumab treatment, were subjected to TCR sequencing. Blood samples yielded a median of about 150,000 T cells and some 80,000 unique TCRs, with median clonality roughly 0.082. Durable clinical benefit meant progression-free survival longer than 6 months, and TCR features were also tested against progression-free and overall survival. Somatic, immune and clinical correlates of response to PD-L1 blockade with atezolizumab in urothelial cancer were the focus of an exploratory multi-omic analysis. Patients had an ECOG performance status of 0 or 1 and had received between 0 and 3 prior chemotherapy regimens. Approximately 29 patients had pretreatment blood TCR-seq, about 25 had at least one posttreatment blood collection, and about 25 had tumor TCR-seq. Eight to ten patients achieved durable clinical benefit and approximately 19 did not. Blood samples were analyzed at two time points: 3 weeks after treatment start (second dose) and 6 weeks after treatment start.

Trimming takes 4 bases off V and 6 bases off J; junction bases not matched to a gene: 4. Taken from the germline V gene (reference sequence), the CDR1 and CDR2 loops are SGHKS and YYEKEE. The CDR3 numbers 14 residues from cysteine through phenylalanine. Left in the record is the CDR3 DNA by itself, 42 bases read in frame from the first base. Overall study outcomes, separate from this receptor: Improved progression-free and overall survival was associated with having pretreatment peripheral blood TCR clonality below the median. Among patients with durable benefit, tumor-associated TCR clones showed greater expansion in peripheral blood 3 weeks after treatment started (n ≈ 23, p = 0.022). Because the sample size was small (n ≈ 29) and many of the analyses were exploratory, the results are meant to be hypothesis-generating.

The time point label, read with the paper, signifies: pretreatment peripheral blood. The cohort included under 35 patients with locally advanced or metastatic urothelial carcinoma who were treated at Memorial Sloan Kettering on a trial protocol. Peripheral blood mononuclear cells were collected pretreatment and during treatment, with between 1 and 8 total time points obtained per patient. The Qiagen DNeasy Blood extraction kit was used to purify genomic DNA from total PBMCs and tumor samples. PBMCs were collected pretreatment and during treatment, and were isolated and stored as previously described. On this clone: What this receptor recognizes is not known. Qualities for individual bases were not recorded, and no much larger clone is one base off.

To estimate absolute template abundance from read counts, synthetic TCR analog templates were spiked into each PCR. The immunoSEQ assay was used to amplify TCRbeta CDR3 regions from genomic DNA with bias-controlled V and J gene primers. Rearranged TCRbeta segments were sequenced at approximately 20X coverage. From the authors' description of their analysis: Sequencing errors were corrected by clustering, and CDR3s were annotated against IMGT so that V, D and J genes could be assigned. Out-of-frame and stop-codon sequences were excluded, and only productive TCRbeta rearrangements were used in downstream analyses. Clonality was computed as one minus Shannon entropy normalized by the log of the number of unique productive sequences. Fisher's exact test with Benjamini-Hochberg correction, at a threshold of adjusted p below 0.01, was used to find clones that differed between time points or between blood and tumor. The clones in this table, taken by TCRdb from immuneACCESS, are in-frame only. Not every clone is retained; where verified, under half of the shortfall comes from an unresolved V gene, and the cause of the rest is unknown. V and J calls plus clone size are reproduced from that table; the DNA served to infer D and trimming. The sample has roughly 130,000 clones on record, around 84% of them singletons. The ten largest clonotypes hold roughly 3.2% of the sample.

This receptor was obtained from a man in his fifties or sixties with urothelial cancer. Material: PBMCs, obtained around atezolizumab (anti-PD-L1) treatment. This receptor chain uses TRBV5-5 and TRBJ1-4; TRBD1 aligns with 9 central bases. The DNA sequence is as follows: TGTGCCAGCAGCACGACAGGGGGGGATGAAAAACTGTTTTTT. Its product reads: CASSTTGGDEKLFF. This CDR3, with the reference TRBV5-5 and TRBJ1-4 proteins standing in past its ends, gives the full variable domain DAGVTQSPTHLIKTRGQQVTLRCSPISGHKSVSWYQQVLGQGPQFIFQYYEKEERGRGNFPDRFSARQFPNYSSELNVNALLLGDSALYLCASSTTGGDEKLFFGSGTQLSVL.